This record looks at one T cell receptor (beta chain) sequence and its context. The target antigen is unknown. This may be a read error, as it is one base from a much larger clone. This specimen belongs to a study of blood T cells in healthy people across ages. Study context: Capture by template switching was about one barcoded beta molecule per two T cells.

Study observations and caveats: A strong correlation was seen between TCR beta diversity and naive T cell percentage. Unsorted PBMCs ruled out conclusive naive versus antigen-experienced comparison. Among T cells, TCR beta diversity per million cells dropped roughly linearly as age rose.

The CDR3 runs 13 residues. Germline V gene data show CDR1 as ENHRY and CDR2 as SYGVKD. Together with a sample-barcoded 5' primer, a J-beta primer mix was included in a second PCR lasting about 7 to 12 cycles. One entry per CDR3 protein, called by TCRdb with MiXCR from the 5' RACE reads. The repertoire includes about 1.8 million distinct CDR3 sequences, about 50% of them detected once, and 2.1% sits in the top ten. This clonotype was sampled from a middle-aged woman in good health. Material: blood. V usage is TRBV10-3 and J usage is TRBJ2-7; possibly TRBD2 for D (6 bases). CDR3 sequence: CAIRVWDSYVQYF. The CDR3 DNA follows: TGTGCCATCAGGGTCTGGGACTCCTACGTGCAGTACTTC.